This is a list of T cell receptor beta chains from one sample in a study of T-cell reconstitution after alpha-beta-depleted transplantation in children. From the PCR reads, TCRdb called clonotypes with MiXCR, one entry per CDR3 protein. The table lists roughly 500,000 distinct CDR3 sequences, roughly a tenth of them singletons. Sequenced material: PBMCs, taken before TCRalphabeta/CD19-depleted stem cell transplant. These receptors all stem from a child aged 2-15 years with inherited bone marrow failure, due to receive a stem cell transplant. CDR3s leave out the opening cysteine and the closing phenylalanine or tryptophan. Fields, in order: J gene, V gene, CDR3 protein.

TRBJ2-4	TRBV28	ASRGTTIQY
TRBJ2-1	TRBV3-1	ASSRATSSYNEQF
TRBJ2-7	TRBV27	AQGLGFCYEQY
TRBJ2-1	TRBV10-3	AISGAGDYNEQF
TRBJ2-2	TRBV12-3/TRBV12-4	ASIPDGTGELF
TRBJ1-2	TRBV12-3/TRBV12-4	ASSLAFGQGAEGYT
TRBJ1-2	TRBV27	ASSYGPLRYT
TRBJ2-1	TRBV7-8	ASSLSGLAGPNNEQF
TRBJ1-1	TRBV7-9	ASSTQQGYTEAF
TRBJ2-5	TRBV4-2	ASSQDPGKEETQY
TRBJ2-1	TRBV4-1	ASSGLAGQGEQF
TRBJ2-1	TRBV5-1	ASSSTSWNEQF
TRBJ2-7	TRBV20-1	SAPGLAKDASYEQY
TRBJ2-1	TRBV27	ASSPTSERNEQF
TRBJ1-1	TRBV20-1	SAADRVIRAF
TRBJ2-7	TRBV5-1	ASSARTGGAYEQY
TRBJ2-7	TRBV7-9	ASSHSGGHTSYEQY
TRBJ2-1	TRBV5-1	ASSQDHYNEQF
TRBJ2-2	TRBV11-1	ASSPKGTAANTGELF
TRBJ2-6	TRBV10-2	ASSESIGDISSAGANVLT
TRBJ2-1	TRBV29-1	SLRAYNEQF
TRBJ2-3	TRBV20-1	SASSGVETDTQY
TRBJ2-5	TRBV7-9	ASSSYDSGTGFTAQY
TRBJ2-7	TRBV5-4	ASSLDGWTGGYEQY
TRBJ2-7	TRBV19	ASSMGFEQY
TRBJ1-5	TRBV27	ASSLNRANQPQH
TRBJ2-3	TRBV7-9	ASSSSTYPDTQY
TRBJ2-7	TRBV4-3	ASSPFLLGIGYEQY
TRBJ2-4	TRBV6-2/TRBV6-3	ASSYPLTSGSNIQY
TRBJ2-1	TRBV12-3/TRBV12-4	ASSGTIYNEQF
TRBJ1-1	TRBV5-1	ASSLEGRYAF
TRBJ2-5	TRBV6-2/TRBV6-3	ASSYSARGETQY
TRBJ2-1	TRBV5-4	ASSLGEPGNEQF
TRBJ1-1	TRBV6-5	ASSYRAEAF
TRBJ2-7	TRBV12-3/TRBV12-4	ASSLGAEQY
TRBJ2-5	TRBV12-5	ASGASGTSSWETQY
TRBJ2-3	TRBV5-1	ASSLIRSDTQY
TRBJ2-2	TRBV10-2	ASSDLGTGELF
TRBJ2-1	TRBV29-1	SVEEWGRPDGGDSYNEQF